The rows below give T cell receptor beta chains drawn from one sample of a study of T cell responses to AZD1222 COVID-19 vaccine. TCRdb keeps only in-frame clones here, not all; method: immunoSEQ multiplex PCR. This sample has 65,000 to 80,000 clones, with roughly 85% found just once. The specimen comprised peripheral blood, sampled 28 days after the second AZD1222 dose. The receptor source for this set is an adult who received the AZD1222 COVID-19 vaccine. Each CDR3 is given with its conserved first and last residue. A D gene is named only where the DNA matches it firmly. Clone size, where shown, is once, few, many, or a class for clones that have expanded.

len	d_gene	v_gene	abundance	j_gene	CDR3nt	CDR3aa
12	-	TRBV3-1/TRBV3-2	-	TRBJ2-5	TGTGCCAGCCTCGGCTTACAAGAGACCCAGTACTTC	CASLGLQETQYF
14	-	TRBV7-2	-	TRBJ1-2	TGTGCCAGCAGCACCCGGACAGAAAACTATGGCTACACCTTC	CASSTRTENYGYTF
13	-	TRBV19	-	TRBJ1-4	TGTGCCAGTAGTCCAGGGGAGGCGGAAAAACTGTTTTTT	CASSPGEAEKLFF
14	-	TRBV6-1	-	TRBJ1-1	TGTGCCAGCAGTGAAGTCACCCTGAACACTGAAGCTTTCTTT	CASSEVTLNTEAFF
9	-	TRBV23-1	-	TRBJ2-7	TGCGCCACCATCTACGAGCAGTACTTC	CATIYEQYF
13	-	TRBV9	-	TRBJ2-3	TGTGCCAGTGGACAGGGAGGGACAGATACGCAGTATTTT	CASGQGGTDTQYF
15	-	TRBV7-2	-	TRBJ2-1	TGTGCCAGCAGTATAAGCAGAAATCAGGTAAATGAGCAGTTCTTC	CASSISRNQVNEQFF
16	-	TRBV7-9	-	TRBJ2-2	TGTGCCAGCAGCCCCGCGGGACGGATGAACACCGGGGAGCTGTTTTTT	CASSPAGRMNTGELFF
14	-	TRBV11-2	-	TRBJ2-5	TGTGCCAGCAGCTCACTAGGGGGTCAAGAGACCCAGTACTTC	CASSSLGGQETQYF
14	TRBD1	TRBV6-2/TRBV6-3	-	TRBJ2-2	TGTGCCAGCAGTTCGTACAGGGGTGCCGGGGAGCTGTTTTTT	CASSSYRGAGELFF
15	-	TRBV9	-	TRBJ1-4	TGTGCCAGCAGCGTAGGTCCCGTAACGAATGAAAAACTGTTTTTT	CASSVGPVTNEKLFF
14	-	TRBV7-3	-	TRBJ2-3	TGTGCCAGCAGCTTATGGCAGGACACAGATACGCAGTATTTT	CASSLWQDTDTQYF
16	TRBD2	TRBV2	-	TRBJ2-5	TGTGCCAGCAGTGAAGCCCTAGCGGGAGCGCTAGAGACCCAGTACTTC	CASSEALAGALETQYF
15	-	TRBV2	-	TRBJ1-5	TGTGCCAGCAGTGAAGAGGGGAGGGTGATGTGGCCCCAGCATTTT	CASSEEGRVMWPQHF
13	-	TRBV2	-	TRBJ2-1	TGTGCCAGCAGTTTTAACTACTACAATGAGCAGTTCTTC	CASSFNYYNEQFF
14	-	TRBV19	-	TRBJ2-6	TGTGCCAGTACCAGCCGCTCTGGGGCCAACGTCCTGACTTTC	CASTSRSGANVLTF
17	-	TRBV18	few	TRBJ2-3	TGTGCCAGCTCACCACCTCTCTGGGACGCAGATGTAGATACGCAGTATTTT	CASSPPLWDADVDTQYF
19	-	TRBV6-2/TRBV6-3	-	TRBJ1-4	TGTGCCAGCAGCAATGGAAATAAGGTGGAACAGGGAGTTCGAGAAAAACTGTTTTTT	CASSNGNKVEQGVREKLFF
17	-	TRBV4-3	-	TRBJ2-2	TGCGCCAGCAGCCAAGATCGAGCTGGGGCAGGTACCGGGGAGCTGTTTTTT	CASSQDRAGAGTGELFF
14	-	TRBV27	-	TRBJ1-5	TGTGCCAGCAGGAAAGGTTCCACGGGTCAGCCCCAGCATTTT	CASRKGSTGQPQHF
17	TRBD1	TRBV28	once	TRBJ2-4	TGTGCCAGCAGTGCCCCCGGGACAGGGGCTGCCAAAAACATTCAGTACTTC	CASSAPGTGAAKNIQYF
11	-	TRBV23-1	-	TRBJ1-1	TGCGCCAGCAGGACGAACACTGAAGCTTTCTTT	CASRTNTEAFF
17	-	TRBV2	-	TRBJ1-6	TGTGCCAGCAGTGTCTTTGGCAGGGATGTATCAAATTCACCCCTCCACTTT	CASSVFGRDVSNSPLHF
15	TRBD1	TRBV5-1	-	TRBJ1-4	TGCGCCAGCAGCTTGGTAACAGGGGAGAGCGAAAAACTGTTTTTT	CASSLVTGESEKLFF
14	-	TRBV14	-	TRBJ1-2	TGTGCCAGCAGCCAAGTGGGAAGGGTAAATGGCTACACCTTC	CASSQVGRVNGYTF
14	-	TRBV19	-	TRBJ2-7	TGTGCCAGTAGTATGACCTTTTCTCGGGGCCCTCAGTACTTC	CASSMTFSRGPQYF
12	-	TRBV28	few	TRBJ1-1	TGTGCCGGGGGACGGTCGCACACTGAAGCTTTCTTT	CAGGRSHTEAFF
16	TRBD2	TRBV7-8	-	TRBJ2-5	TGTGCCAGCAGCTCCGGGGGACTAGCGTGGCAAGAGACCCAGTACTTC	CASSSGGLAWQETQYF
13	-	TRBV12-3/TRBV12-4	few	TRBJ1-2	TGTGCCAGCACCCAAGTCGGTGGAGGCGGCTACACCTTC	CASTQVGGGGYTF
15	-	TRBV29-1	-	TRBJ2-5	TGCAGCGTTGAGGGTGGGGTTGGCTTCCAAGAGACCCAGTACTTC	CSVEGGVGFQETQYF
15	-	TRBV5-4	-	TRBJ2-2	TGTGCCAGCAGCTTAGGCCGGGAGAACACCGGGGAGCTGTTTTTT	CASSLGRENTGELFF
21	TRBD2	TRBV4-3	-	TRBJ2-4	TGCGCCAGCAGCCAAGACTACACGTTAGCGGGATTCCCAGTAGCCAAAAACATTCAGTACTTC	CASSQDYTLAGFPVAKNIQYF
15	TRBD1	TRBV28	-	TRBJ1-2	TGTGCCAGCAGTTCCCGGACAGGGGGGTTGGTTGGCTACACCTTC	CASSSRTGGLVGYTF